The 20 T cell receptor beta chains below come from one sample, sequenced in a study of control samples from healthy donors and cancer patients. Method: immunoSEQ multiplex PCR; TCRdb's copy keeps in-frame clones and lacks some. Of 90,000 to 110,000 clones in the sample, about 89% were seen once. The material sequenced was blood. Receptors originate from a woman aged 45-60 years in good health.

The chain carries TRBV28 and TRBJ1-4; 9 bases are a match to TRBD1. Germline loops: CDR1 MDHEN, CDR2 SYDVKM. The J segment lost 0 bases and the V segment lost 4 bases, leaving 9 bases of the junction unmatched. The CDR3 loop spans 18 amino acids. The CDR3 sequence is CASSSRTWTGATNEKLFF. DNA of the CDR3: TGTGCCAGCAGTTCCAGAACCTGGACAGGGGCAACTAATGAAAAACTGTTTTTT.

This chain uses TRBV2 with TRBJ1-4; possibly TRBD1 for D (5 bases). V gave up 9 bases and J gave up 8 bases, with 19 bases separating them. Germline assignment: CDR1 SNHLY and CDR2 FYNNEI. CDR3 size: 14 residues. Written as DNA, the CDR3 is TGTGCCAGTACGTCGAGAGGGGAGCGAGAAAAACTGTTTTTT. This sequence encodes CASTSRGEREKLFF.

The chain is built from TRBV12-3 or TRBV12-4 and TRBJ1-4; TRBD1 is a possible D gene (6 bases). CDR3 size: 13 residues. Trimming pared 3 bases from V and 7 bases from J, leaving 9 bases between. CDR3 DNA sequence: TGTGCCAGCAGTTTGGGAGGGGGTGAAAAACTGTTTTTT. Residues: CASSLGGGEKLFF.

The chain employs TRBV6-5 and TRBJ1-2, with a tentative D call TRBD1 (5 bases). V was pared by 7 bases and J by 5 bases, with 17 bases between. The CDR3 spans 14 residues. CDR1 is MNHEY and CDR2 is SVGAGI in the germline V gene. The CDR3 is CASTTGTGGYGYTF. The CDR3 DNA sequence: TGTGCCAGCACGACCGGGACCGGAGGTTATGGCTACACCTTC.

This rearrangement joins TRBV7-9 to TRBJ2-3, with 7 positions matching TRBD1. J was trimmed by 0 bases and V by 2 bases; bases with no gene match: 8. Germline V gene lookup returns CDR1 SEHNR and CDR2 FQNEAQ (reference sequence). The CDR3 runs to 17 residues. The DNA of the CDR3 is TGTGCCAGCAGCTTACTCATTGGGGACAGTAGCACAGATACGCAGTATTTT. This codes for CASSLLIGDSSTDTQYF.

This chain links TRBV14 with TRBJ2-7; D perhaps matches TRBD1 (5 bases). V was pared by 4 bases and J by 3 bases, with 10 bases between. CDR1 is SGHDN, CDR2 FVKESK, per germline. This CDR3 has 13 residues. The CDR3 protein is CASSPRTLYEQYV. CDR3 coding DNA: TGTGCCAGCAGCCCCAGGACACTCTACGAGCAGTACGTC.

This chain joins TRBV7-3 and TRBJ2-2; TRBD1 is a possible D gene (6 bases). Germline CDR1 and CDR2: SGHTA and FQGTGA. V was pared by 5 bases and J by 6 bases, with 10 bases between. CDR3 length: 13 amino acids. CDR3 DNA sequence: TGTGCCAGCAGCGCTGCAGGGGCCGGGGAGCTGTTTTTT. The encoded protein is CASSAAGAGELFF.

In DNA form, the CDR3 reads TGTGCCAGCAGCGTAATCGGGACTAGCGGATACAATGAGCAGTTCTTC. Translation gives CASSVIGTSGYNEQFF. This chain uses TRBV9 with TRBJ2-1, with TRBD2 matching over 11 bases. This CDR3 is 16 amino acids long. With 1 base clipped from V and 4 bases from J, the junction kept 4 bases outside the gene matches. In germline, CDR1 is SGDLS, CDR2 YYNGEE.

V and J are TRBV7-6 and TRBJ2-4; TRBD1 matches 8 bases. Trimming removed 1 base from V and 3 bases from J; junction bases left unmatched: 5. Looked up from germline, CDR1 is SGHVS and CDR2 is FNYEAQ. The CDR3 covers 16 residues. The CDR3 DNA reads as TGTGCCAGCAGCTTAGGGACAGGGAGAGTCAAAAACATTCAGTACTTC. Its translation is CASSLGTGRVKNIQYF.

V usage is TRBV7-8 and J usage is TRBJ2-7; D is perhaps TRBD1 (6 bases). Germline V gene sequence: CDR1 SGHVS, CDR2 FQNEAQ. V was trimmed by 6 bases and J by 1 base, leaving 19 bases between them. The CDR3 is 16 amino acids. CDR3 sequence reads: CASRSKVQGRSYEQYV. As DNA, the CDR3 is TGTGCCAGCAGGAGTAAGGTACAGGGTCGTTCCTACGAGCAGTACGTC.

Only one count was recorded for this clone. The J gene is TRBJ2-1, the V gene TRBV21-1; the table's TRBD2 call for D was not verified on the DNA. TRBV21-1 is shown as a pseudogene. The CDR3 has 15 amino acids. The CDR3 region is CASCRWRGLYNEQFF. The CDR3 region has the DNA TGTGCCAGCTGTCGGTGGCGGGGGCTTTACAATGAGCAGTTCTTC.

The gene calls are TRBV7-8 and TRBJ2-5; 10 bases fit TRBD2. Germline CDR1 reads SGHVS; CDR2 reads FQNEAQ. The CDR3 contains 13 residues. The CDR3 protein is CAQAGGRGETQYF. The CDR3, as DNA: TGTGCTCAAGCGGGAGGGCGGGGGGAGACCCAGTACTTC. Full variable domain (remainder filled in from reference TRBV7-8 and TRBJ2-5): GAGVSQSPRYKVAKRGQDVALRCDPISGHVSLFWYQQALGQGPEFLTYFQNEAQLDKSGLPSDRFFAERPEGSVSTLKIQRTQQEDSAVYLCAQAGGRGETQYFGPGTRLLVL.

The chain employs TRBV7-2 and TRBJ2-1, with D possibly matching TRBD2 (6 bases). The V gene's germline CDR1 is SGHTA and CDR2 FQGNSA. The CDR3 has 14 amino acids. Trimming removed 1 base from V and 8 bases from J, with 12 bases in between. The CDR3 DNA follows: TGTGCCAGCAGCTTAGGCGGGGCTAGCGATGAGCAGTTCTTC. Residues: CASSLGGASDEQFF.

The V and J genes are TRBV5-1 and TRBJ2-7; perhaps TRBD2 as D (5 bases). V dropped 7 bases and J dropped 0 bases, with 17 bases sitting between them. CDR3 length: 15 amino acids. Germline V CDR1 and CDR2: SGHRS, YFSETQ. In DNA form, the CDR3 reads TGCGCCAGCTCCGACCGGGGTTCCACCTCCTACGAGCAGTACTTC. Translating it yields CASSDRGSTSYEQYF.

The J gene is TRBJ1-2, the V gene TRBV5-1; a possible D gene is TRBD1 (5 bases). The germline V and J ends were trimmed by 4 bases and 3 bases, with 16 bases remaining between them. Per germline, CDR1 SGHRS and CDR2 YFSETQ. The CDR3 length is 15 residues. The CDR3 nucleotides read TGCGCCAGCAGCCCCGGGCAGGGCCGTTACTATGGCTACACCTTC. Translated: CASSPGQGRYYGYTF.

This clone has just one count. The chain carries TRBV29-1 and TRBJ2-5; 10 bases fit TRBD1. Germline V lookup: CDR1 SQVTM, CDR2 ANQGSEA. Germline trimming cut 7 bases from V and 4 bases from J; bases unmatched to any gene: 3. The CDR3 runs 12 residues. The CDR3 DNA reads TGCAGCGCCGGACAGGGGGGAGAGACCCAGTACTTC. Residues: CSAGQGGETQYF.

The table lists this clone with a count of one. As DNA, the CDR3 is TGTGCCACCAGCAGAGATATGGGGATCGCATACGAGCAGTACTTC. This translates into CATSRDMGIAYEQYF. The chain employs TRBV15 and TRBJ2-7; no firm D call. The CDR3 covers 15 residues. Trimming took off 0 bases at V and 4 bases at J, with 13 bases between the two ends. Looked up from germline, CDR1 is LNHNV and CDR2 is YYDKDF (reference sequence).

V usage is TRBV4-3 and J usage is TRBJ2-2; D is ambiguous. This CDR3 is 15 amino acids long. V was pared by 0 bases and J by 1 base, with 6 bases between. CDR1 is LGHNA, CDR2 YSLEER, per germline. The CDR3 sequence is CASSQEARNTGELFF. The DNA of the CDR3 is TGCGCCAGCAGCCAAGAGGCCAGGAACACCGGGGAGCTGTTTTTT.

This chain uses TRBV7-8 with TRBJ2-7, with 7 bases that match TRBD2. V gave up 5 bases and J gave up 4 bases; unmatched junction bases: 8. CDR1 is SGHVS and CDR2 is FQNEAQ in the germline V gene. CDR3 size: 14 residues. The CDR3 bases are TGTGCCAGCAGCCTAGGACTAGGGTTATACGAGCAGTACGTC. Amino acid sequence: CASSLGLGLYEQYV.

The CDR3 protein is CASSRLALAYEQYF. CDR3 in DNA: TGTGCCAGCTCCCGACTAGCCCTGGCCTACGAGCAGTACTTC. The chain combines TRBV11-2 with TRBJ2-7, with 7 bases lining up with TRBD2. In germline, CDR1 is SGHAT, CDR2 FQNNGV. There are 14 residues in the CDR3. With 8 bases clipped from V and 2 bases from J, the junction kept 9 bases outside the gene matches. Full variable domain (missing parts from reference TRBV11-2 and TRBJ2-7): EAGVAQSPRYKIIEKRQSVAFWCNPISGHATLYWYQQILGQGPKLLIQFQNNGVVDDSQLPKDRFSAERLKGVDSTLKIQPAKLEDSAVYLCASSRLALAYEQYFGPGTRLTVT.